This TCR beta chain was found in a study of blood T cell repertoires in COVID-19 (dated by TCRdb to the early 2020s). At the level of the whole study: Samples covering the acute and convalescent phases of COVID-19 were provided by collaborators in the United States, Italy and Spain. The repertoires were made available in a free public database intended to serve as a resource for research on the immune response to SARS-CoV-2. Where available, HLA class I and class II types were obtained from metadata supplied by the sample provider rather than from assay-based typing. A de-identified subject ID, COVID-19 status, age in years and sex were almost always included in the sample metadata. Subjects who had been exposed to COVID-19, were actively infected with it, or had recovered from it provided the deeply sampled blood TCRbeta repertoires that made up the dataset. The prospective study material was composed of cDNA or gDNA derived from T cells, B-cell-depleted T cells, or PBMCs. Samples came from the ongoing ImmuneRACE study (first 160 participants) plus 1,254 subjects from 6 global collaborators.

This clone was picked up a small number of times. The clone's antigen remains unknown. The record has no base qualities; no much larger clone is one base away. The immunoSEQ Assay, a bias-controlled multiplex PCR, was used to amplify TCRbeta CDR3 regions from genomic DNA. The published analysis was carried out like this. The number of nucleated cells in each sample was estimated by amplification of reference gene primers within the assay. To quantify the absolute abundance of each unique TCRbeta CDR3 rearrangement, sequence reads were collapsed and filtered. For each sample, productive Simpson clonality was calculated as the square root of Simpson's diversity index across productive rearrangements. In TCRdb, the immuneACCESS table is reduced to in-frame sequences with V and J assigned. These tables do not hold every clone; where another copy was compared, an unresolved V gene accounts for under half, and the others remain unexplained. For V, J and clone size, that table is used; D and trimming come from the DNA. This sample comprises around 280,000 clones, about nine tenths of them detected only once. 2.2% of the sample comes from the top ten.

The CDR3, cysteine through phenylalanine, is 14 amino acids long. Only CDR3 DNA remains: 42 bases, in frame from the first base. The junction carries 18 bases between V and J, which are trimmed by 6 bases and 6 bases respectively. CDR1 and CDR2, looked up from the germline V gene, are MNHEY and SVGAGI. The full study reports these points: Clinical and demographic metadata were provided uncurated, with the amount varying by source and participant.

Another Seattle source contributed samples from volunteer blood donors who had recovered from COVID-19. Collaborating institutions collected whole blood in K2EDTA tubes following their own protocols. For TCRbeta analysis, collaborators shipped samples as frozen whole blood, isolated PBMCs, or DNA extracted from either of those sample types. The sequence joins TRBV6-5 to TRBJ2-7, with TRBD2 perhaps the D gene, on 7 matching bases. Sequences were obtained from peripheral blood. The TCR sequence derives from a woman in her 50s who had recovered from COVID-19. The nucleotide sequence reads as follows: TGTGCCAGCAGAGGGGGGGGCGCGGAATTCGAGCAGTACTTC. Protein translation: CASRGGGAEFEQYF.